This T cell receptor beta chain is from a study of blood T cell repertoires in COVID-19. The wider study: In each case, the material was cDNA or gDNA derived from T cells, B-cell-depleted T cells, or PBMCs.

The assay was immunoSEQ multiplex PCR, and TCRdb's table has in-frame clones only and misses some. The sample carries roughly 70,000 clones, approximately 75% recorded once. The junction had 3 bases not matched to a gene; V was cut back by 7 bases and J by 5 bases. The CDR3 runs 11 residues. CDR1 is SQVTM and CDR2 is ANQGSEA in the germline V gene. The chain recombines TRBV29-1 with TRBJ2-5, with 8 bases matching TRBD2. Input material: peripheral blood. The TCR originated in a woman between 55 and 75 years old with acute or convalescent COVID-19. This CDR3 reads CSARGVETQYF. The CDR3 nucleotides read TGCAGCGCGCGGGGGGTGGAGACCCAGTACTTC.